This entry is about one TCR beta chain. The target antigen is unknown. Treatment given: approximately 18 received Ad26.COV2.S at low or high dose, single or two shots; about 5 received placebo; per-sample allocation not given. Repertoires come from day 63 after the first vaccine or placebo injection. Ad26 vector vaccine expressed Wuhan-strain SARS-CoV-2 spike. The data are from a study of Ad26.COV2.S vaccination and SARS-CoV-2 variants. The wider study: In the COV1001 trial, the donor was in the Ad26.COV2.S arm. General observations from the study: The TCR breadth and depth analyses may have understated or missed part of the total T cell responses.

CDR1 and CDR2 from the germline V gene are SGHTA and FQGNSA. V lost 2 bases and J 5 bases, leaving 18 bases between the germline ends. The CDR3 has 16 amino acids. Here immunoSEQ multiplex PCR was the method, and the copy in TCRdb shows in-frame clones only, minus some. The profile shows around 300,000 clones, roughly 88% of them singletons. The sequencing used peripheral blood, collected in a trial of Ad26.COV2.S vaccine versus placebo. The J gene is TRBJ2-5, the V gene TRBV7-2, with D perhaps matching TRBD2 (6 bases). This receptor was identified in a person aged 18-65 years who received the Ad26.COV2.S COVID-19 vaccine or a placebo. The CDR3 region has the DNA TGTGCCAGCAGCTTAATCGGGACTGAAGGAACGGAGACCCAGTACTTC. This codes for CASSLIGTEGTETQYF.